This T cell receptor (beta chain) came from a study of blood T cell repertoires in COVID-19. Germline V gene lookup returns CDR1 LNHDA and CDR2 SQIVND (reference sequence). The CDR3 extends over 14 amino acids. The V gene lost 3 bases and the J gene lost 1 base, with 9 bases spanning the gap. TCRdb's copy holds only in-frame clones and misses some; the assay was immunoSEQ multiplex PCR. This table has approximately 170,000 clones, under 85% appearing once. This chain joins TRBV19 and TRBJ2-5; D unresolved. Sequencing was performed on peripheral blood. The sequence derives from a woman aged 70-85 years with COVID-19, enrolled during active disease. The CDR3 here is CASSMGQRQETQYF. DNA for the CDR3: TGTGCCAGTAGTATGGGTCAGCGCCAAGAGACCCAGTACTTC.